A single sample gave rise to the 31 T cell receptor beta chains below, sequenced in a study of beta chain features in type 1 diabetes. Reverse transcribing all isolated RNA meant expressed TCRB transcripts were sequenced. Here immunoSEQ multiplex PCR was the method, and the copy in TCRdb shows in-frame clones only, minus some. The table records around 150,000 clones, about 7% of them present only once. What was sequenced was central memory CD4+ T cells from blood. These receptors were obtained from a woman in her thirties in good health.

This clone has at least ten counts. The rearrangement links TRBV5-1 to TRBJ2-7; D gene uncertain. The V end lost 0 bases, the J end lost 0 bases, and 7 bases lay between the germline ends. The CDR3 spans 14 residues. The germline V gene has CDR1 SGHRS and CDR2 YFSETQ. CDR3 nucleotide sequence: TGCGCCAGCAGCTTGGGCCCGAGCTCCTACGAGCAGTACTTC. It encodes CASSLGPSSYEQYF.

Comments on this clone: A read error is possible here, since a much larger clone lies one base away. The chain uses TRBV6-5 and TRBJ1-2; TRBD1 agrees at 8 bases. The V gene's germline CDR1 is MNHEY and CDR2 SVGAGI. With 5 bases clipped from V and 3 bases from J, the junction kept 2 bases outside the gene matches. CDR3 length equals 13 residues. CDR3 in DNA: TGTGCCAGCAGTGAACAGGGGGACTATGGCTACACCTTC. Translation: CASSEQGDYGYTF.

This clone appeared a few times. The rearrangement links TRBV6-6 to TRBJ1-1; 9 bases map to TRBD1. The CDR3 sequence is 14 residues long. V lost 4 bases and J lost 1; bases outside the gene matches: 1. In germline, CDR1 is MNHNY, CDR2 SVGAGI (reference sequence). For the CDR3, the DNA is TGTGCCAGCAGTTGGGACAGGGAGAACACTGAAGCTTTCTTT. Its protein product is CASSWDRENTEAFF.

The chain has TRBV27 and TRBJ2-1, with 9 bases lining up with TRBD2. The CDR3 is made up of 16 amino acids. Germline V gene data show CDR1 as MNHEY and CDR2 as SMNVEV (reference sequence). V was clipped by 4 bases and J by 0 bases; unmatched bases: 4. The CDR3 sequence is CASSSRTSDSYNEQFF. The CDR3 DNA reads TGTGCCAGCAGTTCTCGGACTAGCGACTCCTACAATGAGCAGTTCTTC.

The gene calls are TRBV7-8 and TRBJ2-7; 9 nucleotides line up with TRBD1. The germline gives CDR1 SGHVS, CDR2 FQNEAQ. Unmatched junction bases numbered 7, after V lost 5 bases and J lost 2 bases. This CDR3 region has 15 residues. Here the CDR3 DNA reads TGTGCCAGCAGCACAGCTAGGACAGGGGCCTACGAGCAGTACTTC. Its translation is CASSTARTGAYEQYF.

At least ten counts were recorded for this clone. The V call is TRBV2, the J call TRBJ1-1; 8 bases agree with TRBD1. This CDR3 spans 13 amino acids. Trimming cost V 6 bases and J 5 bases; bases outside gene matches: 5. Looked up from germline, CDR1 is SNHLY and CDR2 is FYNNEI. The CDR3 nucleotides read TGTGCCAGCAGCGACGACAGGGGTACTGAAGCTTTCTTT. Its protein product is CASSDDRGTEAFF.

This clone has ten or more counts. V is TRBV30 and J is TRBJ2-2; TRBD1 matches 9 bases. Trimming took 5 bases from V and 7 from J; bases not matched to a gene: 14. CDR1 and CDR2 (germline): GTSNPN, SVGIG (reference sequence). The CDR3 runs to 16 residues. The CDR3 DNA follows: TGTGCCTGGGGTCTCCGATTGGGACAGGGCTTCGGGGAGCTGTTTTTT. Its translation is CAWGLRLGQGFGELFF.

This clone was seen more than once but under ten times. The CDR3 coding sequence is TGTGCCAGCAGCCCGAACTTGAACACTGAAGCTTTCTTT. It codes for CASSPNLNTEAFF. The chain recombines TRBV14 with TRBJ1-1, with unresolved D. Trimming left V 4 bases short and J 0 bases short, with 6 bases between. The CDR3 consists of 13 residues. CDR1 is SGHDN and CDR2 is FVKESK in the germline V gene.

This clone was observed a handful of times. The chain carries TRBV7-8 and TRBJ2-7; D is unclear. The germline V and J ends were trimmed by 4 bases and 5 bases, with 12 bases remaining between them. This CDR3 has 13 amino acids. Germline CDR1 reads SGHVS; CDR2 reads FQNEAQ. CDR3 sequence (DNA): TGTGCCAGCAGCTACGCGGAACTGGACGAGCAGTACTTC. Encoded protein: CASSYAELDEQYF.

The chain is built from TRBV27 and TRBJ2-1; D remains unclear. CDR3 size: 16 residues. Germline lookup yields CDR1 MNHEY and CDR2 SMNVEV (reference sequence). The V end lost 1 base, the J end lost 2 bases, and 12 bases lay between the germline ends. Here the CDR3 DNA reads TGTGCCAGCAGTTTATACTCGGCGGCTGCCTACAATGAGCAGTTCTTC. It specifies CASSLYSAAAYNEQFF.

This clone has a handful of counts. In DNA form, the CDR3 reads TGTGCCAGCAGACCCACCGGGACAGCTAGCACAGATACGCAGTATTTT. This translates into CASRPTGTASTDTQYF. This chain links TRBV6-6 with TRBJ2-3; TRBD1 matches 7 bases. CDR1 MNHNY and CDR2 SVGAGI come from the germline V gene (reference sequence). This CDR3 spans 16 amino acids. V lost 6 bases and J lost 0; bases outside the gene matches: 9.

As concerns this clone: A far larger clone is one nucleotide away, so this likely arose from a read error. The chain carries TRBV7-3 and TRBJ2-3; 14 bases are a match to TRBD2. Trimming removed 5 bases from V and 1 base from J; junction bases left unmatched: 5. Germline CDR1 and CDR2: SGHTA and FQGTGA. CDR3 length: 17 residues. The chain's CDR3 is CASSPGLAGARTDTQYF. In DNA, the CDR3 is TGTGCCAGCAGCCCGGGACTAGCGGGAGCCCGCACAGATACGCAGTATTTT.

This clone appeared a few times. The chain uses TRBV19 and TRBJ2-5; 11 bases are a match to TRBD2. The trim removed 7 bases at V and 5 bases at J, leaving 6 bases unmatched. The CDR3 has 14 residues. Germline V gives CDR1 LNHDA, CDR2 SQIVND (reference sequence). CDR3 coding DNA: TGTGCCAGTAAACTAGCGGGAGTTACTGAGACCCAGTACTTC. Translating it yields CASKLAGVTETQYF.

This clone was recorded a few times. Other DNA sequences in the sample encode the same CDR3. This sequence joins TRBV18 and TRBJ1-4, with 10 nucleotides matching TRBD1. V gave up 3 bases and J gave up 5 bases; unmatched junction bases: 0. The CDR3 has 14 amino acids. CDR1 and CDR2 (germline): KGHSH, LQKENI. The CDR3 loop reads CASSPGQGNEKLFF. The CDR3 nucleotides read TGTGCCAGCTCACCGGGACAGGGGAATGAAAAACTGTTTTTT.

This clone was observed a few times. The chain uses TRBV7-2 and TRBJ2-2; D remains ambiguous. CDR1 SGHTA and CDR2 FQGNSA come from the germline V gene. The CDR3 has 15 amino acids. The V end lost 5 bases, the J end lost 1 base, and 11 bases lay between the germline ends. For the CDR3, the DNA is TGTGCCAGCAGCCTAGACTTCCGGAACACCGGGGAGCTGTTTTTT. This encodes CASSLDFRNTGELFF.

The V call is TRBV6-6, the J call TRBJ2-7; D is possibly TRBD1 (5 bases). Germline V gene lookup returns CDR1 MNHNY and CDR2 SVGAGI (reference sequence). The CDR3 consists of 11 residues. Trimming took off 8 bases at V and 3 bases at J, with 8 bases between the two ends. The CDR3, as DNA: TGTGCCAGCGGACACTTCTACGAGCAGTACTTC. Translated, it gives CASGHFYEQYF.

The chain combines TRBV6-1 with TRBJ2-3, with unresolved D. Between the trimmed V and J ends, which lost 2 bases and 2 bases, there was a span of 11 bases. This CDR3 contains 15 residues. Germline V gene lookup returns CDR1 MNHNS and CDR2 SASEGT. This CDR3 reads CASSEMGILTDTQYF. CDR3 sequence (DNA): TGTGCCAGCAGTGAAATGGGCATCCTCACAGATACGCAGTATTTT.

This chain uses TRBV5-1 with TRBJ1-1, with TRBD1 matching over 9 bases. This CDR3 is built from 17 residues. With V trimmed by 4 bases and J by 0 bases, 10 bases remained unmatched. Germline assignment: CDR1 SGHRS and CDR2 YFSETQ. The DNA for the CDR3 is TGCGCCAGCAGCCCAGGACAGGGGTTTGCTATGAACACTGAAGCTTTCTTT. Translation gives CASSPGQGFAMNTEAFF.

This clone was seen only a few times. The chain recombines TRBV19 with TRBJ1-1, with a tentative D call TRBD1 (5 bases). In germline, CDR1 is LNHDA, CDR2 SQIVND (reference sequence). The V and J ends lost 7 bases and 1 base respectively, with 13 bases between them. This CDR3 spans 14 amino acids. The CDR3 protein is CASTSDRPNTEAFF. CDR3 bases: TGTGCCAGTACCTCCGACAGACCGAACACTGAAGCTTTCTTT.

The chain couples TRBV4-1 to TRBJ2-1; TRBD2 is a possible D gene (5 bases). The CDR3 covers 13 residues. Germline values: CDR1 MGHRA, CDR2 YSYEKL. V was pared by 1 base and J by 10 bases, with 11 bases between. The CDR3 DNA reads as TGCGCCAGCAGCCAAGTACAAACGGGAGAGCAGTTCTTC. It yields the protein CASSQVQTGEQFF.

This clone was seen more than once but under ten times. V is TRBV19 and J is TRBJ2-7, with 13 bases matching TRBD2. After removal of 6 bases from V and 4 bases from J, the junction contained 12 bases not matched to a gene. The CDR3 has 17 residues. In germline, CDR1 is LNHDA, CDR2 SQIVND (reference sequence). As DNA, the CDR3 is TGTGCCAGTAGCAAGAAGGGGACTAGCGGGAACGGGTACGAGCAGTACTTC. This gives the protein CASSKKGTSGNGYEQYF.

This clone appeared a few times. The chain employs TRBV5-5 and TRBJ2-3; 8 positions match TRBD2. The CDR3 extends over 16 amino acids. The V segment lost 1 base and the J segment 0 bases; nucleotides outside the gene matches: 4. Germline assignment: CDR1 SGHKS and CDR2 YYEKEE (reference sequence). The CDR3 sequence is CASSLRGGGSTDTQYF. CDR3 nucleotides: TGTGCCAGCAGCTTGCGGGGGGGCGGGAGCACAGATACGCAGTATTTT.

This clone showed up many times. The rearrangement uses TRBV20-1 and TRBJ2-7, with D uncertain. Deletions cut 3 bases from V and 5 bases from J, with 8 bases between. The CDR3 is made up of 11 amino acids. The germline V gene has CDR1 DFQATT and CDR2 SNEGSKA (reference sequence). CDR3 in DNA: TGCAGTGCTAGGAGGAACCACGAGCAGTACTTC. It specifies CSARRNHEQYF.

The chain is built from TRBV5-6 and TRBJ2-1; D is possibly TRBD1 (5 bases). CDR3 length: 15 residues. Germline V gene data show CDR1 as SGHDT and CDR2 as YYEEEE. V was shortened by 4 bases and J by 2 bases, with 13 bases between the two germline ends. The CDR3 loop is CASSQRGTPYNEQFF. CDR3 DNA: TGTGCCAGCAGCCAAAGGGGAACTCCCTACAATGAGCAGTTCTTC.

The V call is TRBV7-3, the J call TRBJ2-1, with TRBD2 identical over 10 bases. The V gene end was trimmed by 6 bases and the J gene end by 6 bases; junction bases not matched to a gene: 8. This CDR3 is 15 amino acids long. Per the germline V gene, CDR1 is SGHTA and CDR2 is FQGTGA. CDR3 in amino acids: CASRREGLASNEQFF. The CDR3 DNA reads TGTGCCAGCAGGAGAGAGGGACTAGCGAGCAATGAGCAGTTCTTC.

The chain joins TRBV6-1 to TRBJ2-3; TRBD2 matches 14 bases. After removal of 6 bases from V and 9 bases from J, the junction contained 8 bases not matched to a gene. Germline CDR1 is MNHNS and CDR2 is SASEGT. The CDR3 runs 15 residues. CDR3 in amino acids: CASSGGLAGAGTQYF. CDR3 coding DNA: TGTGCCAGCAGCGGGGGACTAGCGGGAGCGGGGACGCAGTATTTT.

The chain joins TRBV18 to TRBJ2-1, with 7 bases that match TRBD2. V shed 3 bases, J shed 7 bases, and the junction held 6 bases outside the gene matches. CDR1 is KGHSH and CDR2 is LQKENI in the germline V gene. The CDR3 runs to 14 residues. The DNA of the CDR3 is TGTGCCAGCTCACCTTGGGAGGGGAAGAATGAGCAGTTCTTC. It yields the protein CASSPWEGKNEQFF.

The chain has TRBV25-1 and TRBJ1-2; D is perhaps TRBD1 (6 bases). There are 14 residues in the CDR3. Germline V lookup: CDR1 MGHDK, CDR2 SYGVNS. As DNA, the CDR3 is TGTGCAACATCCCCCGAGGGGGGGACGCGGGGCTACACCTTC. Its protein product is CATSPEGGTRGYTF.

V usage is TRBV27 and J usage is TRBJ2-5; no firm D call. V dropped 2 bases and J dropped 4 bases, with 11 bases sitting between them. Per germline, CDR1 MNHEY and CDR2 SMNVEV (reference sequence). The CDR3 runs 14 residues. The CDR3 sequence is CASSLKASGETQYF. The DNA for the CDR3 is TGTGCCAGCAGTTTAAAAGCGTCTGGAGAGACCCAGTACTTC.

The sample holds a few counts of this clone. The gene calls are TRBV28 and TRBJ1-2; D remains ambiguous. This CDR3 spans 14 amino acids. Germline CDR1 MDHEN, CDR2 SYDVKM. V was cut by 8 bases and J by 4 bases, with 17 bases left in between. The CDR3 here is CASGLGLLLYGYTF. As DNA, the CDR3 is TGTGCCAGCGGACTAGGGCTTTTACTCTATGGCTACACCTTC.

This chain joins TRBV28 and TRBJ2-7; D possibly corresponds to TRBD1 (5 bases). CDR1 is MDHEN, CDR2 SYDVKM, per germline. The germline V and J ends were trimmed by 6 bases and 4 bases, with 10 bases remaining between them. CDR3 length: 12 amino acids. CDR3 sequence (DNA): TGTGCCAGCAGGAAGGGGCGATACGAGCAGTACTTC. It codes for CASRKGRYEQYF.